The sequence of this T cell receptor beta chain was determined in a study of CD8+ T cells in alopecia areata. Findings and caveats of the study: Many expanded lesional clones persisted during tofacitinib (in both scalp and blood). Alopecia totalis/universalis scalp especially showed more expanded CD8+ clones than normal scalp. Mouse data revealed clearer TCR sharing than patient data did, a gap possibly tied to HLA.

As to this clone: Its target is unknown.

Treatment: oral pan-JAK inhibitor, 5-10 mg twice daily. RNA extraction was followed by reverse transcription into cDNA, which acted as the sequencing template. Measured with immunoSEQ multiplex PCR; TCRdb has only the in-frame clones, and not every one. This sample carries about 180,000 clones, about 55% of them seen once, and the ten largest clones take 10% to 12%. There are 12 residues in the CDR3. V was shortened by 6 bases and J by 4 bases, with 13 bases between the two germline ends. Germline V gene data show CDR1 as SQVTM and CDR2 as ANQGSEA. The sequence derives from a human donor with alopecia areata. Specimen: CD8+ T cells sorted from blood, collected at week 24, from a patient treated with tofacitinib. The rearrangement uses TRBV29-1 and TRBJ2-7; D is perhaps TRBD2 (5 bases). The CDR3 DNA sequence: TGCAGCGTGGGCGGGTCGGGGTACGAGCAGTACTTC. It translates to CSVGGSGYEQYF.